These 23 T cell receptor beta chains were all obtained from the same sample, sequenced in a study of OX40 agonist ivuxolimab in advanced cancers. Generated by immunoSEQ multiplex PCR, the TCRdb table keeps only in-frame clones and is missing some. This sample yields 90,000 to 100,000 clones, of which approximately 86% are seen a single time; around 0.82% belongs to the top ten. This material consisted of CD4+ or CD8+ T cells sorted from blood, taken in a trial of the OX40 agonist ivuxolimab. Receptors were obtained from an adult with an advanced solid tumor such as melanoma, head and neck, liver or kidney cancer.

The CDR3 nucleotides read TGCGCCAGCAAAGAACAAACCAACACTGAAGCTTTCTTT. Encoded protein: CASKEQTNTEAFF. The rearrangement joins TRBV5-1 to TRBJ1-1; D remains ambiguous. The CDR3 loop spans 13 amino acids. CDR1 is SGHRS and CDR2 is YFSETQ in the germline V gene. V lost 6 bases and J lost 2, with 11 bases in between.

The genes are TRBV18 and TRBJ1-2; D possibly corresponds to TRBD1 (5 bases). Trimming cost V 3 bases and J 8 bases, with 13 bases left between them. CDR1 and CDR2 from the germline V gene are KGHSH and LQKENI. The CDR3 has 13 amino acids. The CDR3 loop is CASSPGDSGGYTF. The CDR3 DNA sequence: TGTGCCAGCTCACCCGGGGATTCAGGGGGCTACACCTTC.

The J gene is TRBJ1-5, the V gene TRBV27; D gene uncertain. The CDR3 covers 15 residues. Germline V gene data show CDR1 as MNHEY and CDR2 as SMNVEV (reference sequence). Trimming removed 5 bases from V and 6 bases from J, with 17 bases in between. The CDR3 nucleotides read TGTGCCAGCAGTGGATTCAAGGAGGAGGGTCAGCCCCAGCATTTT. This translates into CASSGFKEEGQPQHF.

The V gene is TRBV5-6, the J gene TRBJ1-3; TRBD1 matches at 7 bases. The CDR3 has 14 amino acids. Looked up from germline, CDR1 is SGHDT and CDR2 is YYEEEE. V was pared by 5 bases and J by 2 bases, with 4 bases of the junction left unmatched. CDR3 region: CASSFQGAGNTIYF. DNA for the CDR3: TGTGCCAGCAGTTTTCAGGGGGCTGGAAACACCATATATTTT. The whole variable domain, filled in from reference TRBV5-6 and TRBJ1-3, reads DAGVTQSPTHLIKTRGQQVTLRCSPKSGHDTVSWYQQALGQGPQFIFQYYEEEERQRGNFPDRFSGHQFPNYSSELNVNALLLGDSALYLCASSFQGAGNTIYFGEGSWLTVV.

The rearrangement links TRBV5-4 to TRBJ2-7, with D unclear. CDR3 length equals 11 residues. Germline V CDR1 and CDR2: SGHNT, YYREEE (reference sequence). V was pared by 5 bases and J by 5 bases, with 8 bases between. CDR3 nucleotide sequence: TGTGCCAGCAGGAAAGGCGACGAGCAGTACTTC. Encoded protein: CASRKGDEQYF.

The chain couples TRBV5-4 to TRBJ2-7; unclear D gene. V lost 2 bases and J 2 bases, leaving 11 bases between the germline ends. The germline V gene encodes CDR1 SGHNT and CDR2 YYREEE (reference sequence). This CDR3 contains 14 residues. Here the CDR3 DNA reads TGTGCCAGCAGCTTTAAGGGTATCGCCTACGAGCAGTACGTC. It is translated as CASSFKGIAYEQYV.

The genes are TRBV6-6 and TRBJ2-2; D is tentatively TRBD1 or TRBD2 (5 bases each). CDR1 is MNHNY, CDR2 SVGAGI, per germline (reference sequence). The CDR3 loop spans 14 amino acids. V lost 4 bases, J lost 5 bases, and 11 bases lay in between. In nucleotides, the CDR3 is TGTGCCAGCAGTTCCGGGACCAGAACCGGGGAGCTGTTTTTT. Protein: CASSSGTRTGELFF.

The chain carries TRBV6-1 and TRBJ2-7, with D tentatively TRBD1 (6 bases). This CDR3 comprises 15 residues. Germline CDR1 is MNHNS and CDR2 is SASEGT. Trimming took off 2 bases at V and 7 bases at J, with 18 bases between the two ends. CDR3 amino acids: CASSEMFWTDGEQYF. The CDR3, as DNA: TGTGCCAGCAGTGAAATGTTTTGGACAGACGGGGAGCAGTACTTC.

The chain links TRBV10-3 to TRBJ1-6, with TRBD1 identical over 9 bases. The length of the CDR3 is 17 residues. In germline, CDR1 is ENHRY, CDR2 SYGVKD. V dropped 3 bases and J dropped 2; count of bases not matched to a gene: 5. CDR3 residues: CAISEGTGMTYNSPLHF. DNA of the CDR3: TGTGCCATCAGTGAAGGGACAGGGATGACCTATAATTCACCCCTCCACTTT.

CDR3 nucleotide sequence: TGTGCCAGCAGCCTCAGGGGAGGCTACACCTTC. The encoded protein is CASSLRGGYTF. This chain links TRBV28 with TRBJ1-2; possible D gene TRBD1, 6 bases. Trimming removed 6 bases from V and 8 bases from J, with 10 bases in between. The CDR3 totals 11 residues. CDR1 MDHEN and CDR2 SYDVKM come from the germline V gene.

The CDR3 protein is CASSQGRARGVWDEQFF. In DNA form, the CDR3 reads TGCGCCAGCAGCCAAGGACGGGCTAGGGGGGTTTGGGATGAGCAGTTCTTC. This chain uses TRBV4-3 with TRBJ2-1; perhaps D is TRBD1 or TRBD2 (6 bases each). V lost 1 base and J lost 8, with 21 bases in between. This CDR3 contains 17 residues. CDR1 LGHNA and CDR2 YSLEER come from the germline V gene.

The rearrangement uses TRBV19 and TRBJ1-1; 7 bases line up with TRBD1. Germline V gene data show CDR1 as LNHDA and CDR2 as SQIVND (reference sequence). V trimming: 4 bases; J trimming: 6 bases; junction bases outside the gene matches: 11. This CDR3 is 15 amino acids long. The CDR3 loop reads CASSTPGTDIPEAFF. Here the CDR3 DNA reads TGTGCCAGTAGTACCCCCGGGACAGATATTCCTGAAGCTTTCTTT.

This chain uses TRBV7-8 with TRBJ2-7, with D maybe TRBD1 (5 bases). The germline V gene encodes CDR1 SGHVS and CDR2 FQNEAQ. The V gene lost 4 bases and the J gene lost 6 bases, with 13 bases spanning the gap. CDR3 length equals 13 residues. The DNA of the CDR3 is TGTGCCAGCAGCTCAAGCCGACAGTCCGAGCAGTACTTC. This sequence encodes CASSSSRQSEQYF.

The V call is TRBV9, the J call TRBJ2-1; D not resolved. The CDR3 covers 12 residues. Germline CDR1 SGDLS, CDR2 YYNGEE. The V end was cut by 4 bases, the J end by 9 bases, with 11 bases between. Here the CDR3 reads CASSSSRSEQFF. The CDR3 DNA reads as TGTGCCAGCAGCTCAAGTAGGAGTGAGCAGTTCTTC. The full variable domain, its missing parts supplied by reference TRBV9 and TRBJ2-1, is DSGVTQTPKHLITATGQRVTLRCSPRSGDLSVYWYQQSLDQGLQFLIQYYNGEERAKGNILERFSAQQFPDLHSELNLSSLELGDSALYFCASSSSRSEQFFGPGTRLTVL.

The rearrangement uses TRBV5-4 and TRBJ2-7, with D possibly called TRBD1 or TRBD2 (5 bases each). Germline V CDR1 and CDR2: SGHNT, YYREEE (reference sequence). The CDR3 covers 16 residues. V was pared by 0 bases and J by 0 bases, with 13 bases between. The CDR3 bases are TGTGCCAGCAGCTTGGGCCTTTCCGGGGCCTCCTACGAGCAGTACTTC. Its protein is CASSLGLSGASYEQYF.

The rearrangement links TRBV7-2 to TRBJ2-3, with D tentatively TRBD2 (6 bases). Per germline, CDR1 SGHTA and CDR2 FQGNSA. V dropped 5 bases and J dropped 0 bases, with 15 bases sitting between them. The CDR3 is 16 residues long. CDR3 sequence reads: CASSPFGGYSTDTQYF. CDR3 DNA sequence: TGTGCCAGCAGCCCCTTTGGGGGGTATAGCACAGATACGCAGTATTTT. The entire variable domain, with the rest obtained from reference TRBV7-2 and TRBJ2-3, is as follows: GAGVSQSPSNKVTEKGKDVELRCDPISGHTALYWYRQSLGQGLEFLIYFQGNSAPDKSGLPSDRFSAERTGGSVSTLTIQRTQQEDSAVYLCASSPFGGYSTDTQYFGPGTRLTVL.

This chain joins TRBV18 and TRBJ2-2; D ambiguous. V lost 5 bases to trimming and J lost 0 bases, with 19 bases between them. Germline V gene sequence: CDR1 KGHSH, CDR2 LQKENI. The length of the CDR3 is 18 residues. The CDR3 nucleotides read TGTGCCAGCTCAACCTCAGTTCGGACGCCCACGAACACCGGGGAGCTGTTTTTT. This encodes CASSTSVRTPTNTGELFF. Full variable domain (missing parts from reference TRBV18 and TRBJ2-2): NAGVMQNPRHLVRRRGQEARLRCSPMKGHSHVYWYRQLPEEGLKFMVYLQKENIIDESGMPKERFSAEFPKEGPSILRIQQVVRGDSAAYFCASSTSVRTPTNTGELFFGEGSRLTVL.

The genes are TRBV30 and TRBJ1-2; the match to TRBD1 covers 8 bases. The V gene end was trimmed by 2 bases and the J gene end by 4 bases; junction bases not matched to a gene: 12. Germline loops: CDR1 GTSNPN, CDR2 SVGIG (reference sequence). This CDR3 comprises 16 residues. CDR3 in amino acids: CAWSPRQGPRPYGYTF. The CDR3 coding sequence is TGTGCCTGGAGTCCCCGACAGGGGCCGCGGCCCTATGGCTACACCTTC.

The J gene is TRBJ2-5, the V gene TRBV6-1; 8 bases match TRBD1. This CDR3 has 12 residues. V shed 8 bases, J shed 4 bases, and the junction held 3 bases outside the gene matches. Germline CDR1 MNHNS, CDR2 SASEGT. The CDR3 loop reads CASADRAETQYF. The CDR3 nucleotides are TGTGCCAGCGCGGACAGGGCAGAGACCCAGTACTTC.

J is TRBJ2-1 and V is TRBV11-2; possibly TRBD1 or TRBD2 for D (5 bases each). The CDR3 contains 14 residues. V was cut by 3 bases and J by 6 bases, with 12 bases left in between. The germline V gene encodes CDR1 SGHAT and CDR2 FQNNGV. CDR3 loop: CASSFGRGVNEQFF. CDR3 sequence (DNA): TGTGCCAGCAGCTTTGGGAGAGGGGTCAATGAGCAGTTCTTC.

V gene TRBV19 combines with J gene TRBJ2-1; D unresolved. V lost 5 bases and J lost 9, with 17 bases in between. The germline V gene has CDR1 LNHDA and CDR2 SQIVND (reference sequence). The CDR3 spans 14 residues. In DNA, the CDR3 is TGTGCCAGTAGTTCCTCTAGGAGCGAAGGTGAGCAGTTCTTC. It is translated as CASSSSRSEGEQFF.

This rearrangement joins TRBV7-6 to TRBJ1-4; no clear D gene. CDR1 is SGHVS, CDR2 FNYEAQ, per germline. This CDR3 has 16 residues. Trimming removed 3 bases from V and 0 bases from J, with 11 bases in between. The CDR3 DNA follows: TGTGCCAGCAGCTTCAAGCCTCCGACAACTAATGAAAAACTGTTTTTT. It codes for CASSFKPPTTNEKLFF.

The rearrangement links TRBV10-1 to TRBJ2-7; D tentatively fits TRBD1 or TRBD2 (5 bases each). The germline CDR1 and CDR2 sequences are WNHNN and SYGVQD (reference sequence). V was pared by 4 bases and J by 7 bases, with 23 bases between. This CDR3 has 16 amino acids. CDR3 sequence: CASSGHFRTGRGEQYF. The DNA of the CDR3 is TGCGCCAGCAGTGGTCACTTCCGGACGGGGCGAGGGGAGCAGTACTTC.